Included here is one T cell receptor (beta chain) sequence, with context. Researchers prepared the TCRbeta library using unique molecular identifiers, the study reports. TCRdb recomputed calls from the PCR reads with MiXCR, one row per CDR3 protein. The sample carries more than 150,000 distinct CDR3 sequences, about 6.3% recorded once. This entry is derived from a study of T-cell reconstitution after alpha-beta-depleted transplantation in children. V was pared by 1 base and J by 6 bases, with 5 bases between. CDR3 size: 12 residues. The germline V gene has CDR1 LNHDA and CDR2 SQIVND (reference sequence).

Sequences were derived from PBMCs from the stem cell graft donor, sampled from the stem cell graft. V is TRBV19 and J is TRBJ2-3; D is ambiguous. This TCR came from a human donor who donated a stem cell graft to a child with Wiskott-Aldrich syndrome. The CDR3 nucleotides are TGTGCCAGTAGTATAGGGTGGGATACGCAGTATTTT. This gives the protein CASSIGWDTQYF.